Listed below are T cell receptor beta chains from one sample, sequenced in a study of blood T cell repertoires in COVID-19. The table came from immunoSEQ multiplex PCR; TCRdb's copy has only in-frame clones and leaves some out. The repertoire consists of some 320,000 clones, with 80% to 90% occurring once and the leading ten covering approximately 5.3%. Material for sequencing was PBMCs or T cells enriched from blood (not recorded which). The receptors derive from a woman in her 30s who had recovered from COVID-19. CDR3s include the opening cysteine and the closing phenylalanine or tryptophan. Each record gives: V gene, D gene, CDR3 protein. D genes are given only for firm matches.

TRBV29-1,.,CSVRGTAGSTYEQYF
TRBV5-1,.,CASSLVAGDEQYF
TRBV7-8,.,CASSLAEARNYGYTF
TRBV11-2,.,CASSLGASTQYF
TRBV6-2/TRBV6-3,TRBD2,CASSYDGTSASSSGAQYF
TRBV5-4,.,CASSLSLSYEQYF
TRBV7-2,.,CASSLVTGYTEAFF
TRBV2,.,CASSELGQANTGELFF
TRBV7-9,.,CASSLDGQQNSPLHF
TRBV7-8,TRBD1,CASSPRRPGQGTEAFF
TRBV10-3,.,CAISEANRDSYEQYF
TRBV5-1,.,CASSLAYEVLANYGYTF
TRBV28,.,CASSTGTFSGNTIYF
TRBV6-5,.,CASSYSTVRNTEAFF
TRBV3-1/TRBV3-2,.,CASSQDRPGAGYGYTF
TRBV5-1,.,CASSLGGSANTGELFF
TRBV7-9,.,CASSPGGGSTEAFF
TRBV6-2/TRBV6-3,.,CASSYRGGRNQPQHF
TRBV4-1,.,CASSQERVGLDTQYF
TRBV5-1,.,CASSGAAQWQETQYF
TRBV18,.,CASSPPVRGVGNTIYF
TRBV28,TRBD1,CASSHPQTGEDGYTF
TRBV28,TRBD1,CASSQRQGRTEAFF
TRBV29-1,TRBD2,CSVSGTSGKDGQYF
TRBV9,TRBD1,CASSTNSKGGNSPLHF
TRBV5-4,TRBD1,CASTRDSAFSYNEQFF
TRBV14,.,CASSQYQEIETQYF
TRBV7-2,.,CASSSSFGGHNEQFF
TRBV15,TRBD2,CATSPRLAGTTDTQYF
TRBV4-1,.,CASSQWKSGVEAFF
TRBV7-2,.,CASSPREAYPYGYTF
TRBV5-1,TRBD2,CASSLEAGGQTGELFF
TRBV24-1,TRBD1,CATSDSRGYGYTF
TRBV5-1,.,CASSSGGQVYGYTF
TRBV5-1,TRBD2,CASSLGLAGEAETQYF
TRBV25-1,.,CASTPSSRGTEAFF
TRBV7-2,TRBD1,CASSPDRGRGGYTF
TRBV19,.,CASSYRFSNQPQHF
TRBV27,TRBD1,CASSLKGAATEAFF
TRBV29-1,.,CSVLGVGNEQYF
TRBV2,.,CASSEGAGDYEQYF
TRBV19,.,CASSIGQVYGYTF
TRBV19,.,CASSIFGGRTEAFF
TRBV6-5,.,CASSSGIRATTEAFF
TRBV20-1,.,CSASKREQYF
TRBV6-6,TRBD1,CASSYSTAGGDYEQYF
TRBV19,.,CASTPSSYEQYF
TRBV6-2/TRBV6-3,.,CASSYSQSGSYNSPLHF
TRBV6-1,TRBD1,CASSDSVRTGNYGYTF
TRBV7-2,.,CASRPPGHETQYF
TRBV29-1,.,CSADPGPPAYEQYF
TRBV6-5,TRBD1,CASRPGQTNEKLFF
TRBV19,.,CASSEGPGHGYTF
TRBV7-2,TRBD1,CASSSSQGPGNTIYF
TRBV2,.,CASSEAYTGELFF
TRBV6-5,.,CASSYLRGAGNTIYF
TRBV6-5,.,CASSKQGGNQPQHF
TRBV6-6,.,CASSSKQGIYGYTF